The 21 T cell receptor beta chains below come from one sample, sequenced in a study of Graves' ophthalmopathy and Graves' hyperthyroidism. RNA transcripts served as template for amplifying TCR beta CDR3 sequences. After a first-round RT-PCR with HTBI primers, a second-round multiplex PCR was run. In TCRdb, the multiplex PCR reads were re-called with MiXCR into one record per CDR3 protein. The data contain hundreds of thousands of distinct CDR3 sequences, approximately 22% of them singletons. Source material: peripheral blood. These TCRs come from a woman under 30 with stable Graves' hyperthyroidism. Some clones in this sample may be carry-over from other donors' samples.

The table lists this clonotype with many counts. The V gene is TRBV13, the J gene TRBJ1-2, with D possibly being TRBD1 (5 bases). Trimming stripped 5 bases from V and 1 base from J, with 14 bases between. Germline lookup yields CDR1 PRHDT and CDR2 FYEKMQ (reference sequence). The CDR3 covers 15 residues. The DNA for the CDR3 is TGTGCCAGCAGCCGAGTCCGACAGATTAACTATGGCTACACCTTC. Protein: CASSRVRQINYGYTF. The variable domain in full, with the rest retrieved from reference TRBV13 and TRBJ1-2, is AAGVIQSPRHLIKEKRETATLKCYPIPRHDTVYWYQQGPGQDPQFLISFYEKMQSDKGSIPDRFSAQQFSDYHSELNMSSLELGDSALYFCASSRVRQINYGYTFGSGTRLTVV.

Regarding this clonotype: Since a much larger clone is just one base distant, this may be a read error. This chain joins TRBV7-2 and TRBJ1-1; D is ambiguous. Germline V gene data show CDR1 as SGHTA and CDR2 as FQGNSA. The CDR3 has 13 amino acids. CDR3 nucleotides: TGTGCCAGCAGCACACAAACAGCCACTGAAGCTTGCTTT. Residues: CASSTQTATEACF.

Ten or more counts support this clonotype. The chain links TRBV6-2 or TRBV6-3 to TRBJ1-5; maybe TRBD1 (6 bases). The germline gives CDR1 MNHEY, CDR2 SVGEGT. This CDR3 contains 14 residues. The V gene lost 6 bases and the J gene lost 7 bases, with 16 bases spanning the gap. The CDR3, as DNA: TGTGCCAGCAGCGGGCGGGCAGGGGACCAGCCCCAGCATTTT. Protein: CASSGRAGDQPQHF.

This clonotype was observed many times. This chain links TRBV19 with TRBJ2-7; D call uncertain. Looked up from germline, CDR1 is LNHDA and CDR2 is SQIVND (reference sequence). Deletions cut 3 bases from V and 3 bases from J, with 9 bases between. The CDR3 runs 13 residues. CDR3 loop: CASSMDLIYEQYF. Here the CDR3 DNA reads TGTGCCAGTAGTATGGATCTGATCTACGAGCAGTACTTC.

CDR3 sequence reads: CASARLEGLNTEAFF. The CDR3 nucleotides are TGCGCCAGCGCCCGACTTGAGGGGTTGAACACTGAAGCTTTCTTT. This sequence joins TRBV4-1 and TRBJ1-1, with D possibly being TRBD1 (5 bases). CDR1 and CDR2 (germline): MGHRA, YSYEKL. V was pared by 8 bases and J by 0 bases, with 16 bases between. The CDR3 runs 15 residues.

This clonotype was seen only once. V and J are TRBV7-2 and TRBJ2-7; 7 bases align to TRBD2. Germline trimming cut 4 bases from V and 7 bases from J; bases unmatched to any gene: 4. CDR1 is SGHTA, CDR2 FQGNSA, per germline. The length of the CDR3 is 12 residues. Here the CDR3 DNA reads TGTGCCAGCAGCTGGCTGGGGGGGGAGCAGTACTTC. Protein sequence: CASSWLGGEQYF.

This chain joins TRBV5-1 and TRBJ2-7; maybe TRBD2 (6 bases). The CDR3 extends over 16 amino acids. Germline V gene lookup returns CDR1 SGHRS and CDR2 YFSETQ. V dropped 0 bases and J dropped 3 bases, with 16 bases sitting between them. CDR3 nucleotides: TGCGCCAGCAGCTTGGAGGAGGGAATGCCAAGCTACGAGCAGTACTTC. It translates to CASSLEEGMPSYEQYF. The variable domain in full, completed from reference TRBV5-1 and TRBJ2-7, reads KAGVTQTPRYLIKTRGQQVTLSCSPISGHRSVSWYQQTPGQGLQFLFEYFSETQRNKGNFPGRFSGRQFSNSRSEMNVSTLELGDSALYLCASSLEEGMPSYEQYFGPGTRLTVT.

Concerning this clonotype itself: Being one base from a much bigger clone, this may be a read error. Given the absence of the conserved phenylalanine or tryptophan at the CDR3 end, a read error is likely. The chain joins TRBV20-1 to TRBJ2-7; 9 bases fit TRBD1. Trimming at V came to 5 bases and at J to 1 base, leaving 3 bases not matched to a gene. The CDR3 extends over 13 amino acids. Germline CDR1 DFQATT, CDR2 SNEGSKA (reference sequence). For the CDR3, the DNA is TGCAGTGCTCCCGGGACAGGGTCCTACGAGCAGTACCTC. It encodes CSAPGTGSYEQYL.

This clonotype was counted only a few times. This sequence joins TRBV6-5 and TRBJ2-5, with D perhaps given as TRBD1 or TRBD2 (6 bases each). The DNA end is a closer match to TRBJ2-1, so the J assignment may be wrong. The CDR3 length is 15 residues. Germline lookup yields CDR1 MNHEY and CDR2 SVGAGI. This CDR3 is CASSYQGTGGGRQFF. The CDR3 region has the DNA TGTGCCAGCAGTTACCAAGGGACTGGAGGGGGTCGGCAGTTCTTC.

There are many counts of this clonotype. The gene calls are TRBV11-1 and TRBJ1-2; 7 bases are a match to TRBD1. The CDR3 spans 16 residues. Per the germline V gene, CDR1 is SGHAT and CDR2 is FQDESV (reference sequence). V was clipped by 1 base and J by 5 bases; unmatched bases: 10. The CDR3 DNA follows: TGTGCCAGCAGCTTAGATACAGGGGCGGGTCAATATGGCTACACCTTC. This translates into CASSLDTGAGQYGYTF.

This clonotype was seen many times. The chain has TRBV12-3 or TRBV12-4 and TRBJ2-6; D not resolved. CDR3 length equals 17 residues. V was cut by 7 bases and J by 0 bases, with 16 bases left in between. The CDR3 reads CASTSPYVVSGANVLTF. Here the CDR3 DNA reads TGTGCCAGCACTTCGCCCTATGTTGTCTCTGGGGCCAACGTCCTGACTTTC.

This clonotype occurred many times. The V call is TRBV6-1, the J call TRBJ2-7; tentatively, D is TRBD1 (6 bases). The V end lost 3 bases, the J end lost 2 bases, and 11 bases lay between the germline ends. The CDR3 is 14 residues long. Germline V CDR1 and CDR2: MNHNS, SASEGT. The CDR3 region is CASSEMGQTYEQYF. CDR3 coding DNA: TGTGCCAGCAGTGAGATGGGACAAACCTACGAGCAGTACTTC.

This clonotype was picked up many times. This sequence joins TRBV10-3 and TRBJ1-2; weak D call: TRBD1 (5 bases). Per the germline V gene, CDR1 is ENHRY and CDR2 is SYGVKD. V was pared by 10 bases and J by 0 bases, with 12 bases between. The CDR3 consists of 13 residues. CDR3 region: CATKTETNYGYTF. For the CDR3, the DNA is TGTGCCACCAAGACAGAAACTAACTATGGCTACACCTTC.

The chain employs TRBV30 and TRBJ2-5; TRBD2 aligns across 7 bases. Germline CDR1 GTSNPN, CDR2 SVGIG (reference sequence). The V gene end was trimmed by 4 bases and the J gene end by 3 bases; junction bases not matched to a gene: 8. This CDR3 region has 14 residues. The CDR3 sequence: CAWNGAGPKETQYF. The CDR3 DNA sequence: TGTGCCTGGAACGGAGCGGGGCCCAAAGAGACCCAGTACTTC.

V is TRBV18 and J is TRBJ1-1; no clear D. This CDR3 has 15 amino acids. V was trimmed by 0 bases and J by 1 base, leaving 9 bases between them. In germline, CDR1 is KGHSH, CDR2 LQKENI. The CDR3 here is CASSPPSATNTEAFF. CDR3 in DNA: TGTGCCAGCTCACCACCGTCCGCCACGAACACTGAAGCTTTCTTT.

The V gene is TRBV5-1, the J gene TRBJ1-2, with D unclear. This CDR3 region has 14 residues. CDR1 SGHRS and CDR2 YFSETQ come from the germline V gene. Trimming shortened V by 6 bases and J by 8 bases, and 20 bases separated the two germline ends. The CDR3 reads CASTPDGVGTGYTF. CDR3 DNA: TGCGCCAGCACCCCGGATGGGGTAGGTACCGGCTACACCTTC.

This clonotype was detected ten times or more. V gene TRBV2 combines with J gene TRBJ1-1; TRBD1 matches at 11 bases. The germline V gene has CDR1 SNHLY and CDR2 FYNNEI. The CDR3 is 16 amino acids. J lost 3 bases, V lost 4 bases, and 7 bases had no gene match. Here the CDR3 DNA reads TGTGCCAGCAGTGCGGACAGGGGGCTGCTCGACACTGAAGCTTTCTTT. Translated: CASSADRGLLDTEAFF. Variable domain in full (rest from reference TRBV2 and TRBJ1-1): EPEVTQTPSHQVTQMGQEVILRCVPISNHLYFYWYRQILGQKVEFLVSFYNNEISEKSEIFDDQFSVERPDGSNFTLKIRSTKLEDSAMYFCASSADRGLLDTEAFFGQGTRLTVV.

The chain has TRBV5-5 and TRBJ1-2, with D hard to call. CDR1 is SGHKS and CDR2 is YYEKEE in the germline V gene (reference sequence). The CDR3 contains 15 residues. V gave up 0 bases and J gave up 5 bases, with 14 bases separating them. The CDR3: CASSLGLLAQYGYTF. In DNA, the CDR3 is TGTGCCAGCAGCTTGGGACTCCTTGCACAATATGGCTACACCTTC. The complete variable domain, with remaining parts taken from reference TRBV5-5 and TRBJ1-2, reads DAGVTQSPTHLIKTRGQQVTLRCSPISGHKSVSWYQQVLGQGPQFIFQYYEKEERGRGNFPDRFSARQFPNYSSELNVNALLLGDSALYLCASSLGLLAQYGYTFGSGTRLTVV.

This clonotype was detected ten times or more. The rearrangement links TRBV12-3 or TRBV12-4 to TRBJ2-7; D might be TRBD2 (6 bases). The germline V and J ends were trimmed by 3 bases and 2 bases, with 11 bases remaining between them. The CDR3 consists of 14 residues. The chain's CDR3 is CASSFGGATYEQYF. For the CDR3, the DNA is TGTGCCAGCAGTTTCGGCGGGGCAACCTACGAGCAGTACTTC.

This chain links TRBV18 with TRBJ1-1, with a tentative D call TRBD1 (6 bases). Between the trimmed V and J ends, which lost 4 bases and 1 base, there was a span of 10 bases. This CDR3 is 14 amino acids long. Per germline, CDR1 KGHSH and CDR2 LQKENI. CDR3: CASSRQAENTEAFF. CDR3 sequence (DNA): TGTGCCAGCTCACGACAGGCTGAGAACACTGAAGCTTTCTTT.

V and J are TRBV14 and TRBJ2-7; D not resolved. Germline loops: CDR1 SGHDN, CDR2 FVKESK. The CDR3 loop spans 16 amino acids. V lost 0 bases and J lost 0, with 12 bases in between. The CDR3 here is CASSQDRHPNSYEQYF. CDR3 nucleotide sequence: TGTGCCAGCAGCCAAGATCGGCACCCGAACTCCTACGAGCAGTACTTC.